This is a list of T cell receptor beta chains from one sample in a study of Tregs in tolerant kidney transplant recipients. TCRdb keeps only in-frame clones here, not all; method: immunoSEQ multiplex PCR. Altogether 90,000 to 120,000 clones are present, 90% being singletons, with the ten largest covering about 0.31%. The source material was CD4+ T cells from blood, sampled before the transplant. The source is a human donor who received a combined kidney and bone marrow transplant. Both conserved end residues are part of each CDR3. The D gene is left open where the match is weak. Part of the rows lack a size; the others show once, few, many or a class for expanded clones.

j_call v_call clone_size d_call cdr3_nt cdr3_aa
TRBJ2-3 TRBV5-8 . . TGTGCCAGCAGCTTGGGACCGGCAAGCGGCACAGATACGCAGTATTTT CASSLGPASGTDTQYF
TRBJ2-7 TRBV4-1 once TRBD2 TGCGCCAGCAGCCAAGATCCCGGAGGGAGGGTCAACGAGCAGTACTTC CASSQDPGGRVNEQYF
TRBJ1-2 TRBV10-3 . TRBD1 TGTGCCATCAGCGAAGGACAGGGTGATGGCTACACCTTC CAISEGQGDGYTF
TRBJ2-7 TRBV18 . . TGTGCCAGCTCACCAAGGGTAACGACAGAGAACTACGAGCAGTACTTC CASSPRVTTENYEQYF
TRBJ1-1 TRBV11-2 . TRBD1 TGTGCCAGCAGCACCCGGACAGGGCTGAACACTGAAGCTTTCTTT CASSTRTGLNTEAFF
TRBJ2-3 TRBV18 . . TGTGCCAGCTCACCATCCTCGGATACGCAGTATTTT CASSPSSDTQYF
TRBJ2-1 TRBV5-1 . TRBD2 TGCGCCAGCAGCTTGGGGGCGGGGAGGGAAGAGCAGTTCTTC CASSLGAGREEQFF
TRBJ2-7 TRBV7-9 . . TGTGCCAGCAGCCGGTGGGACAGTCTAGCGGGCGAGCAGTACTTC CASSRWDSLAGEQYF
TRBJ2-5 TRBV29-1 . . TGCAGCGTTCCGGGAGAGACCCAGTACTTC CSVPGETQYF
TRBJ1-4 TRBV6-6 . TRBD1 TGTGCCAGCAGTAAAGGGACAGGCCTTAATGAAAAACTGTTTTTT CASSKGTGLNEKLFF
TRBJ2-1 TRBV14 few . TGTGCCAGCAGCCCGACGGGTGCCCACTCCTACAATGAGCAGTTCTTC CASSPTGAHSYNEQFF
TRBJ1-2 TRBV28 . . TGTGCCAGCAGCTTCCTTGGGGGCACCTATGGCTACACCTTC CASSFLGGTYGYTF
TRBJ1-1 TRBV5-1 . TRBD1 TGCGCCAGCAGCTTGGCAGGGGGCCCTGAAGCTTTCTTT CASSLAGGPEAFF
TRBJ2-5 TRBV6-5 . . TGTGCCATCAGCCCCTCTTTGAGTCTCCAAGAGACCCAGTACTTC CAISPSLSLQETQYF
TRBJ2-7 TRBV28 . TRBD2 TGTGCCAGCCGGTCACGGGCGGGGGGCGAGCAGTACTTC CASRSRAGGEQYF
TRBJ2-7 TRBV29-1 once TRBD2 TGCAGCGTTGTGGGTAGCGGGAGAGTCTACGAGCAGTACTTC CSVVGSGRVYEQYF
TRBJ1-1 TRBV13 . TRBD1 TGTGCCAGCAGCCCAGGGACAGGGGGCAGACGGAACACTGAAGCTTTCTTT CASSPGTGGRRNTEAFF
TRBJ2-7 TRBV11-2 . . TGTGCCAGCATCGCCTCGGGGGACTTCGAGCAGTACTTC CASIASGDFEQYF
TRBJ1-2 TRBV19 . TRBD1 TGTGCCAGTAGCATGAGCCGGGACAGGGGGCCCACCTTC CASSMSRDRGPTF
TRBJ1-2 TRBV18 . TRBD1 TGTGCCAGCTCACCGGGGCAGGGGGGCTATGGCTACACCTTC CASSPGQGGYGYTF
TRBJ1-2 TRBV6-6 . TRBD1 TGTGCCAGCACCAGAGGGACAGGCTATGGCTACACCTTC CASTRGTGYGYTF
TRBJ1-2 TRBV28 once . TGTGCCAGCACCCCCGGGAGCCACCCGCTTGGCTACACCTTC CASTPGSHPLGYTF
TRBJ1-2 TRBV27 few TRBD1 TGTGCCAGCACTCGGACAGGGGCGAACTATGGCTACACCTTC CASTRTGANYGYTF
TRBJ2-7 TRBV15 . TRBD1 TGTGCCACCAGTACCCCCGAAGGAACCGGGACAGACCCTCGGCAGTACTTC CATSTPEGTGTDPRQYF
TRBJ2-2 TRBV11-2 . . TGTGCCAGCAGCTTAGGAATGACAGGTTCTCCGAACACCGGGGAGCTGTTTTTT CASSLGMTGSPNTGELFF
TRBJ2-5 TRBV19 . TRBD2 TGTGCCAGTAGCGGGGGGGCCAGTGAGACCCAGTACTTC CASSGGASETQYF
TRBJ2-5 TRBV6-5 . TRBD2 TGTGCCAGCAGCAAGGGACTACCTCAAGAGACCCAGTACTTC CASSKGLPQETQYF
TRBJ2-1 TRBV6-6 . TRBD2 TGTGCCAGCAGTTTGGCGGGGGGCACGGGAGAGCAGTTCTTC CASSLAGGTGEQFF
TRBJ2-5 TRBV4-1 . TRBD1 TGCGCCAGCAGCCAAGGCTTGTTTACAGGGGGAGAGACCCAGTACTTC CASSQGLFTGGETQYF
TRBJ1-4 TRBV25-1 few TRBD1 TGTGCCAGCAGCCTGACAGGGGGCGATGAAAAACTGTTTTTT CASSLTGGDEKLFF
TRBJ2-3 TRBV5-1 . . TGCGCCAGCAGCTTGGTTCCCGGGGGAGCCACAGATACGCAGTATTTT CASSLVPGGATDTQYF
TRBJ1-4 TRBV5-1 . . TGCGCCAGCAGCCTTGGGGCCGTAAATGAAAAACTGTTTTTT CASSLGAVNEKLFF
TRBJ1-2 TRBV4-2 . TRBD1 TGTGCCAGCAGCCCGGGACAGCGTAATGGCTACACCTTC CASSPGQRNGYTF
TRBJ2-7 TRBV27 . . TGTGCCAGCAGTTGGAAGCGGACCTCCTACGAGCAGTACTTC CASSWKRTSYEQYF
TRBJ1-5 TRBV2 . TRBD1 TGTGCCAGCAGTGACAGGGGGGCTCAGCCCCAGCATTTT CASSDRGAQPQHF
TRBJ1-1 TRBV5-1 . . TGCGCCAGCAGCAAAAGACAGGCTAACACTGAAGCTTTCTTT CASSKRQANTEAFF
TRBJ1-1 TRBV6-5 . . TGTGCCAGCTTCGACAGCATGAACACTGAAGCTTTCTTT CASFDSMNTEAFF
TRBJ1-2 TRBV5-4 . . TGTGCCAGCAGCTTGACAGGGCCTAACTATGGCTACACCTTC CASSLTGPNYGYTF
TRBJ1-2 TRBV19 . . TGTGCCAGTAGTATTTCCGCAGGTTACTATGGCTACACCTTC CASSISAGYYGYTF
TRBJ2-5 TRBV2 . . TGTGCCAGCACAGAGGGCCGGGAGACCCAGTACTTC CASTEGRETQYF
TRBJ2-5 TRBV4-2 . TRBD2 TGTGCCAGCAGCCCTCTACTAGCGGACCAAGAGACCCAGTACTTC CASSPLLADQETQYF
TRBJ2-3 TRBV6-6 once . TGTGCCAGCACCCCCCCACAGTCAGATACGCAGTATTTT CASTPPQSDTQYF
TRBJ1-3 TRBV6-5 . TRBD1 TGTGCCAGCACCCTGACGACAGGGGCTGGAAACACCATATATTTT CASTLTTGAGNTIYF
TRBJ1-2 TRBV5-1 . . TGCGCCAGCAGCTTGCCCCCGTATGGCTACACCTTC CASSLPPYGYTF
TRBJ1-1 TRBV5-1 . . TGCGCCAGCAGCTTGGCAGGGTTTCTCACTGAAGCTTTCTTT CASSLAGFLTEAFF
TRBJ1-1 TRBV10-1 . . TGCGCCAGCAGTGAGTCCCGGGCAGGGAGGACTGAAGCTTTCTTT CASSESRAGRTEAFF
TRBJ1-1 TRBV13 . . TGTGCCAGCAGCCCAAGGCCACCCCGGGACACTGAAGCTTTCTTT CASSPRPPRDTEAFF
TRBJ2-7 TRBV10-1 . TRBD1 TGCGCCAGCAGTGAGTCTCGGGGACAGCTTACCTACGAGCAGTACTTC CASSESRGQLTYEQYF
TRBJ2-7 TRBV6-5 . . TGTGCCTCCTCTAGTAATCGGGGCTACGAGCAGTACTTC CASSSNRGYEQYF
TRBJ2-1 TRBV30 . . TGTGCCTGGAGTGTAGGTAGCGTCTCCTACAATGAGCAGTTCTTC CAWSVGSVSYNEQFF
TRBJ2-5 TRBV11-2 . TRBD2 TGTGCCAGCAGCTTGGGTCGGACTAGCGGGAGTTTACAAGAGACCCAGTACTTC CASSLGRTSGSLQETQYF
TRBJ1-2 TRBV5-4 . TRBD1 TGTGCCAGCAGCCGGACAGGGGATTGGGGCTATGGCTACACCTTC CASSRTGDWGYGYTF